These 5 T cell receptor beta chains were sequenced from one sample in a study of T-cell memory formation after mild COVID-19. TCRdb fed the 5' RACE reads into MiXCR, producing one record per CDR3 protein. The table records more than 75,000 distinct CDR3 sequences, around 25% of them present only once. The sequencing input was PBMCs or a T cell subset sorted from them (not recorded which). Receptors were obtained from a young man who had mild COVID-19 (a few samples of this study predate the infection). Cell type and time point are not known.

This clonotype is medium-sized (0.01 to 0.1%) within its sample. The chain employs TRBV5-1 and TRBJ2-1; 8 bases align to TRBD2. Per germline, CDR1 SGHRS and CDR2 YFSETQ. The V gene end was trimmed by 1 base and the J gene end by 7 bases; junction bases not matched to a gene: 10. The CDR3 consists of 16 residues. CDR3 region: CASSLYSGEGGNEQFF. CDR3 coding DNA: TGCGCCAGCAGCTTGTATAGCGGGGAAGGGGGAAATGAGCAGTTCTTC.

V and J are TRBV19 and TRBJ1-1, with D tentatively TRBD1 (5 bases). The CDR3 is 14 residues long. Looked up from germline, CDR1 is LNHDA and CDR2 is SQIVND (reference sequence). Trimming pared 7 bases from V and 2 bases from J, leaving 14 bases between. CDR3 residues: CASMSGMRNTEAFF. As DNA, the CDR3 is TGTGCCAGTATGTCAGGGATGAGAAACACTGAAGCTTTCTTT.

This sequence joins TRBV3-1 and TRBJ2-2; no clear D. Germline V gene sequence: CDR1 LGHDT, CDR2 YNNKEL (reference sequence). V was pared by 3 bases and J by 4 bases, with 12 bases between. The CDR3 has 15 residues. CDR3 sequence (DNA): TGTGCCAGCAGCCAGGTGGCGGTACCCACCGGGGAGCTGTTTTTT. It translates to CASSQVAVPTGELFF.

V usage is TRBV29-1 and J usage is TRBJ1-1, with D unclear. CDR3 length: 11 amino acids. From germline, CDR1 is SQVTM and CDR2 ANQGSEA. The V and J ends lost 5 bases and 4 bases respectively, with 8 bases between them. CDR3 protein: CSVLLVTEAFF. Written as DNA, the CDR3 is TGCAGCGTTTTGTTGGTCACTGAAGCTTTCTTT.

The table lists this clonotype with a few counts. The V gene is TRBV6-2 or TRBV6-3, the J gene TRBJ2-1; no clear D. The germline V gene has CDR1 MNHEY and CDR2 SVGEGT. The V and J ends lost 6 bases and 4 bases respectively, with 13 bases between them. The CDR3 sequence is 14 residues long. The CDR3 region is CASSHSGEYNEQFF. The CDR3, as DNA: TGTGCCAGCAGCCACTCAGGAGAGTACAATGAGCAGTTCTTC.